The clone carrying this T cell receptor beta chain was detected a few times. Its antigen is not identified. The CDR3 runs 15 residues. After removal of 6 bases from V and 4 bases from J, the junction contained 9 bases not matched to a gene. Germline V gene lookup returns CDR1 MNHNS and CDR2 SASEGT. The template used for profiling TCR beta VDJ and CDR3 was genomic DNA. TCRdb called the reads again in MiXCR, with one record for every CDR3 protein. The table has about 180,000 distinct CDR3 sequences, 35% to 50% seen once. The data originate from a study of CD8+CD57+ T cells in acquired aplastic anemia. Study details: Across the sorted CD4+ and CD8+ cells, DNA amounts averaged about 3 ug.

Study-level results: It was found that roughly 31 CD8+ CDR3 sequences were shared between patients and controls. For CD8+ Simpson's diversity, patients and controls showed no significant difference.

The source is a human donor in good health. The chain employs TRBV6-1 and TRBJ2-1; TRBD2 matches 7 bases. Material: sorted CD4+, CD8+, or CD8+CD57+ T cells (not recorded which) from PBMCs. This CDR3 is CASRMSGAGYNEQFF. The CDR3 region has the DNA TGTGCCAGCAGAATGAGCGGGGCGGGGTACAATGAGCAGTTCTTC.